This T cell receptor (beta chain) was identified in a study of cytomegalovirus exposure and HLA in healthy donors. The method was immunoSEQ multiplex PCR; TCRdb's version includes in-frame clones alone and lacks a portion of them. This table holds around 300,000 clones, 75% to 90% found once. The sequenced sample was PBMCs. This TCR was recovered from a woman in her 30s in good health and CMV-seropositive.

CDR3 region: CASSGRQEAYEQYF. In nucleotides, the CDR3 is TGTGCCAGCAGTGGCCGACAGGAGGCCTACGAGCAGTACTTC. The chain joins TRBV6-1 to TRBJ2-7; D might be TRBD1 (6 bases). The CDR3 consists of 14 residues. CDR1 is MNHNS and CDR2 is SASEGT in the germline V gene. The ends were cut back, 4 bases at V and 2 bases at J, with 12 bases in the middle.